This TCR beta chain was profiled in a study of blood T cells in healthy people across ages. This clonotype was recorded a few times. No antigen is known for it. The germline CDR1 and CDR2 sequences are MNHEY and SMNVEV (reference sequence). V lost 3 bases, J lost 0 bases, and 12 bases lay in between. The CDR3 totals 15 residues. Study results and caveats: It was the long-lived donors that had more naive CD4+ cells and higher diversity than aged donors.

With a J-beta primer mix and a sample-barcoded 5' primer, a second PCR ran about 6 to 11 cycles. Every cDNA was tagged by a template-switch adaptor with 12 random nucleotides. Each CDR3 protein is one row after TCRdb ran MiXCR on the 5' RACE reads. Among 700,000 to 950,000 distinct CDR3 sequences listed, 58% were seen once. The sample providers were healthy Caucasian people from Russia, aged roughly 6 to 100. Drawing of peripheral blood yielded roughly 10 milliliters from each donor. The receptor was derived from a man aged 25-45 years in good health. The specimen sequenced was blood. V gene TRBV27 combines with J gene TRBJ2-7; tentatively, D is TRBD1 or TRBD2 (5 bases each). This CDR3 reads CASSFSGPSSYEQYF. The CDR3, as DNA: TGTGCCAGCAGTTTTTCGGGGCCTAGCTCCTACGAGCAGTACTTC.